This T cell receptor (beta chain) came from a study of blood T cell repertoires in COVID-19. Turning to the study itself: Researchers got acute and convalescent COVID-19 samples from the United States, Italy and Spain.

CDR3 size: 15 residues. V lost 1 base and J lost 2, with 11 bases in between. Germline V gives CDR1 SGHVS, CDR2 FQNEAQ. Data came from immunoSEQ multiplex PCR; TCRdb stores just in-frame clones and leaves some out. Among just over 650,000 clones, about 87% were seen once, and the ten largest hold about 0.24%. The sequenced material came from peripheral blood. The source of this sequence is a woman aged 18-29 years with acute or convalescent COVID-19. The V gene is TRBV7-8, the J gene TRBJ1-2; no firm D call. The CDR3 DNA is TGTGCCAGCAGCTTAGATACCGAGGGAAACTATGGCTACACCTTC. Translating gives CASSLDTEGNYGYTF.